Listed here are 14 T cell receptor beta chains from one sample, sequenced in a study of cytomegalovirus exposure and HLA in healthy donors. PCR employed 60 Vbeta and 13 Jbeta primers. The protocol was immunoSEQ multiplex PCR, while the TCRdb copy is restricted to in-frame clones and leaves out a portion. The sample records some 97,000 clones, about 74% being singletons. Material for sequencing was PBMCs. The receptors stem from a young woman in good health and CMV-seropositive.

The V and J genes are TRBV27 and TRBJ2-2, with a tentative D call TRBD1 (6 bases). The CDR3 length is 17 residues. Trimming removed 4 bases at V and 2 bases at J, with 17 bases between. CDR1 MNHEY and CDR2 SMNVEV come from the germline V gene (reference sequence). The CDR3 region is CASSSSRQVINTGELFF. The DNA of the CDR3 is TGTGCCAGCAGTTCCAGCCGACAGGTTATCAACACCGGGGAGCTGTTTTTT.

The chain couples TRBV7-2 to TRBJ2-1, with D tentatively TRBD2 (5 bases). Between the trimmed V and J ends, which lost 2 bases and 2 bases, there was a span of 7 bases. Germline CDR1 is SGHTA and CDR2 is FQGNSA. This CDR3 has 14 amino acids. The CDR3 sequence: CASSLSGTYNEQFF. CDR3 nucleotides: TGTGCCAGCAGCTTAAGCGGCACCTACAATGAGCAGTTCTTC.

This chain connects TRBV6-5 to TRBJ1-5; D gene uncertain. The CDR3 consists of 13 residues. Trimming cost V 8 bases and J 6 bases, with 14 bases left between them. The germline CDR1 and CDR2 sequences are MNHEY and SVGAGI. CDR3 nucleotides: TGTGCCAGCTCCCAGCGTAAATTTCAGCCCCAGCATTTT. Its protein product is CASSQRKFQPQHF.

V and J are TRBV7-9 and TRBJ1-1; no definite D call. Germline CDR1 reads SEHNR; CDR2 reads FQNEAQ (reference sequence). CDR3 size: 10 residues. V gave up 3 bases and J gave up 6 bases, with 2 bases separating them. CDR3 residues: CASSFAEAFF. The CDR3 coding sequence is TGTGCCAGCAGCTTCGCTGAAGCTTTCTTT. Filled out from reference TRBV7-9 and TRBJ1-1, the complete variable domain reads DTGVSQNPRHKITKRGQNVTFRCDPISEHNRLYWYRQTLGQGPEFLTYFQNEAQLEKSRLLSDRFSAERPKGSFSTLEIQRTEQGDSAMYLCASSFAEAFFGQGTRLTVV.

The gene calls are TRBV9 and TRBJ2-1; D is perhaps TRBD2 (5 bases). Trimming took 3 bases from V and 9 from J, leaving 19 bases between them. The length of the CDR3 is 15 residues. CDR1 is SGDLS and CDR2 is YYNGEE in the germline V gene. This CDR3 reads CASSGGSVPLGEQFF. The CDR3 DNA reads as TGTGCCAGCAGCGGGGGTAGCGTCCCCCTGGGTGAGCAGTTCTTC.

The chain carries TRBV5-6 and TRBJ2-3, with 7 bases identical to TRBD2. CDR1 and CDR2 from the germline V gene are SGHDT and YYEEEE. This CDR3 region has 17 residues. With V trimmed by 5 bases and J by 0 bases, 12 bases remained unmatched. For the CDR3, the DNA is TGTGCCAGCAGATTCCAAGCGGGGCCTATTAGCACAGATACGCAGTATTTT. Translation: CASRFQAGPISTDTQYF.

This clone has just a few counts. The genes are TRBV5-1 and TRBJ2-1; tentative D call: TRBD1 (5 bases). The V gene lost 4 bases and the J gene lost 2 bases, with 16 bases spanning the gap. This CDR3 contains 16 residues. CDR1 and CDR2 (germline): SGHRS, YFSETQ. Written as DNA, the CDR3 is TGCGCCAGCAGCCAGTACCAGGGTCTGACCTACAATGAGCAGTTCTTC. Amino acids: CASSQYQGLTYNEQFF.

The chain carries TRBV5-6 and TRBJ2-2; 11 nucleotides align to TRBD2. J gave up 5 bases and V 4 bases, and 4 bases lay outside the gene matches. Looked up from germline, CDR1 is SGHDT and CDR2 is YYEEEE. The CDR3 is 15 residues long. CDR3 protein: CASSPRLAGTGELFF. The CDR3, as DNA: TGTGCCAGCAGCCCGCGACTAGCGGGAACCGGGGAGCTGTTTTTT.

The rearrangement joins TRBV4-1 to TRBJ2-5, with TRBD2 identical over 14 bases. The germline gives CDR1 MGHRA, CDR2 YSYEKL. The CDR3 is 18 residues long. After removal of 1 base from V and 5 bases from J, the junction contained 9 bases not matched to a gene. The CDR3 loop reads CASSQVNLGLAGDETQYF. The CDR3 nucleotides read TGCGCCAGCAGCCAAGTAAACCTGGGACTAGCGGGAGATGAGACCCAGTACTTC.

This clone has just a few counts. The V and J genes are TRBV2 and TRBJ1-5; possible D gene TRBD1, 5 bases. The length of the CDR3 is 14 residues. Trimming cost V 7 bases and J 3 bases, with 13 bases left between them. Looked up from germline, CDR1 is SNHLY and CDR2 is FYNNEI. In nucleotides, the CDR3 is TGTGCCAGCAAGTCCGGACAAGACAATCAGCCCCAGCATTTT. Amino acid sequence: CASKSGQDNQPQHF.

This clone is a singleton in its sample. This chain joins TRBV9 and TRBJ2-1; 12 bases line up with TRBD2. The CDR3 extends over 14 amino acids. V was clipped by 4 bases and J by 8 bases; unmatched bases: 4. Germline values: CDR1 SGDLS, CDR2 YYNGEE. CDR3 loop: CASSPRLAGDEQFF. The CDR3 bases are TGTGCCAGCAGCCCCCGACTAGCGGGGGATGAGCAGTTCTTC.

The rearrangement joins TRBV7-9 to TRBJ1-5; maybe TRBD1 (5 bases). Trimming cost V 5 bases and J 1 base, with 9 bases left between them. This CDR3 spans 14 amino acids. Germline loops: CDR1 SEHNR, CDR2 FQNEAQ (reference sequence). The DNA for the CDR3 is TGTGCCAGCAGCGACGGGGGAAGCAATCAGCCCCAGCATTTT. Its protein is CASSDGGSNQPQHF.

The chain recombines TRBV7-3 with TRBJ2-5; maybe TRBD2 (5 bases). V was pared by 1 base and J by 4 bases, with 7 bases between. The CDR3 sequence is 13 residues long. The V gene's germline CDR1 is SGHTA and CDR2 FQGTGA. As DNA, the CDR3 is TGTGCCAGCAGCTTAAGTGAGGGAGAGACCCAGTACTTC. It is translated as CASSLSEGETQYF.

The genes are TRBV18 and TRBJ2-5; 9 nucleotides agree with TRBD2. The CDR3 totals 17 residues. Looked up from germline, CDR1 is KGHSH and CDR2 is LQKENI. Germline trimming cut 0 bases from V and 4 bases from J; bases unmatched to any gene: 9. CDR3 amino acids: CASSPPWLAGKRETQYF. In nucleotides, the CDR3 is TGTGCCAGCTCACCACCGTGGCTAGCGGGAAAACGAGAGACCCAGTACTTC.